What follows are 23 T cell receptor beta chains derived from one specimen sequenced in a study of identical twins. From the 5' RACE reads, TCRdb called clonotypes with MiXCR, one entry per CDR3 protein. The profile covers about 720,000 distinct CDR3 sequences, with under 9% appearing a single time and approximately 0.94% taken by the ten largest. The same sample was also studied in work on yellow fever vaccine responses in identical twins.

Sequencing input: PBMCs. These TCRs come from a woman between 18 and 29 years old in good health.

The gene calls are TRBV28 and TRBJ2-3; D unresolved. The germline V and J ends were trimmed by 6 bases and 2 bases, with 15 bases remaining between them. This CDR3 has 15 residues. The germline V gene encodes CDR1 MDHEN and CDR2 SYDVKM. The CDR3 sequence is CASSQPGLSTDTQYF. Written as DNA, the CDR3 is TGTGCCAGCAGCCAACCGGGTCTCTCCACAGATACGCAGTATTTT.

The CDR3 DNA reads TGTGCCAGCAGCTTCGGGCGACGCTACGAGCAGTACTTC. Protein product: CASSFGRRYEQYF. The chain recombines TRBV5-6 with TRBJ2-7; D uncertain. Germline loops: CDR1 SGHDT, CDR2 YYEEEE. This CDR3 region has 13 residues. The V end was cut by 2 bases, the J end by 3 bases, with 9 bases between.

This clonotype was observed at least ten times. The chain recombines TRBV4-3 with TRBJ1-5, with a tentative D call TRBD1 (5 bases). Germline V gene sequence: CDR1 LGHNA, CDR2 YSLEER. V dropped 0 bases and J dropped 2 bases, with 14 bases sitting between them. This CDR3 has 17 amino acids. CDR3 in amino acids: CASSQEAGTSGNQPQHF. The CDR3 bases are TGCGCCAGCAGCCAAGAAGCAGGGACCTCGGGCAATCAGCCCCAGCATTTT.

This clonotype was seen more than once but under ten times. CDR3 loop: CASSLEAEDYEQYF. The DNA for the CDR3 is TGTGCCAGCAGCTTAGAAGCGGAGGACTACGAGCAGTACTTC. This chain links TRBV7-2 with TRBJ2-7, with D perhaps matching TRBD2 (5 bases). Germline values: CDR1 SGHTA, CDR2 FQGNSA. Trimming removed 1 base at V and 3 bases at J, with 10 bases between. The CDR3 spans 14 residues.

This chain links TRBV20-1 with TRBJ2-7; D is tentatively TRBD1 or TRBD2 (6 bases each). This CDR3 region has 11 residues. Between the trimmed V and J ends, which lost 6 bases and 6 bases, there was a span of 12 bases. Looked up from germline, CDR1 is DFQATT and CDR2 is SNEGSKA (reference sequence). The CDR3 protein is CSAAGGGEQYF. CDR3 DNA: TGCAGTGCCGCCGGGGGCGGCGAGCAGTACTTC.

This clonotype was detected many times. The chain links TRBV5-1 to TRBJ2-5; no reliable D call. Germline CDR1 is SGHRS and CDR2 is YFSETQ. This CDR3 region has 13 residues. Trimming took off 4 bases at V and 5 bases at J, with 12 bases between the two ends. The CDR3 is CASSPNAGETQYF. CDR3 nucleotides: TGCGCCAGCAGCCCTAATGCCGGGGAGACCCAGTACTTC.

This clonotype was detected only a few times. The chain joins TRBV6-1 to TRBJ2-3; a possible D gene is TRBD2 (5 bases). Germline V gene lookup returns CDR1 MNHNS and CDR2 SASEGT. V lost 6 bases and J 4 bases, leaving 17 bases between the germline ends. The CDR3 has 15 amino acids. The CDR3 here is CASRSRGSNPDTQYF. For the CDR3, the DNA is TGTGCCAGCAGAAGTAGAGGGAGTAACCCAGATACGCAGTATTTT.

The sample holds a few counts of this clonotype. The CDR3: CASRGGIAGSDEQFF. In DNA form, the CDR3 reads TGTGCCAGCAGGGGGGGAATAGCGGGAAGCGATGAGCAGTTCTTC. J is TRBJ2-1 and V is TRBV6-1; 8 bases match TRBD2. Germline-derived CDR1 and CDR2 are MNHNS and SASEGT. This CDR3 spans 15 amino acids. V dropped 6 bases and J dropped 8; count of bases not matched to a gene: 12.

This rearrangement joins TRBV20-1 to TRBJ2-5, with D perhaps matching TRBD2 (5 bases). The CDR3 is 15 residues long. Per the germline V gene, CDR1 is DFQATT and CDR2 is SNEGSKA (reference sequence). Trimming left V 4 bases short and J 5 bases short, with 20 bases between. CDR3 sequence (DNA): TGCAGTGCTAATCAGCCCCGAGCCACGGGGGAGACCCAGTACTTC. Amino acid sequence: CSANQPRATGETQYF.

CDR3 sequence: CSGQSNRVSYEQYF. The CDR3 bases are TGCAGTGGTCAGAGTAATCGAGTCTCCTACGAGCAGTACTTC. The chain recombines TRBV20-1 with TRBJ2-7; D call uncertain. Trimming took 7 bases from V and 0 from J, leaving 16 bases between them. Germline V gives CDR1 DFQATT, CDR2 SNEGSKA (reference sequence). This CDR3 comprises 14 residues.

The chain employs TRBV10-3 and TRBJ2-7, with D tentatively TRBD2 (7 bases). Looked up from germline, CDR1 is ENHRY and CDR2 is SYGVKD. Trimming pared 3 bases from V and 9 bases from J, leaving 15 bases between. This CDR3 region has 13 residues. CDR3 coding DNA: TGTGCCATCAGTGAAGGGGGGGGGGTAACGCAGTACTTC. This sequence encodes CAISEGGGVTQYF.

This clonotype was picked up a small number of times. The CDR3 coding sequence is TGTGCCAGCAGTGCGACTAGCGGGAGACCTATCACAGATACGCAGTATTTT. This sequence encodes CASSATSGRPITDTQYF. V gene TRBV28 combines with J gene TRBJ2-3; 12 nucleotides line up with TRBD2. V lost 5 bases to trimming and J lost 2 bases; unmatched junction nucleotides: 8. This CDR3 is built from 17 residues. The germline gives CDR1 MDHEN, CDR2 SYDVKM.

This clonotype was counted between two and nine times. V and J are TRBV6-1 and TRBJ2-7, with 7 positions matching TRBD1. The germline gives CDR1 MNHNS, CDR2 SASEGT. The CDR3 sequence is 13 residues long. V was clipped by 7 bases and J by 0 bases; unmatched bases: 3. The CDR3 nucleotides are TGTGCCAGCACCGGGACAGACTCCTACGAGCAGTACTTC. Protein sequence: CASTGTDSYEQYF.

This clonotype was seen only a few times. This rearrangement joins TRBV20-1 to TRBJ2-2; 10 bases agree with TRBD2. CDR3 length: 16 residues. With 6 bases clipped from V and 5 bases from J, the junction kept 12 bases outside the gene matches. CDR1 is DFQATT, CDR2 SNEGSKA, per germline (reference sequence). The CDR3 here is CSAAIAGGATTGELFF. In DNA form, the CDR3 reads TGCAGTGCGGCTATAGCGGGGGGCGCGACGACCGGGGAGCTGTTTTTT.

The rearrangement joins TRBV12-3 or TRBV12-4 to TRBJ1-2; 9 positions match TRBD1. The CDR3 is made up of 14 amino acids. Unmatched junction bases numbered 7, after V lost 3 bases and J lost 8 bases. The DNA of the CDR3 is TGTGCCAGCAGTTTTACAGGGGGCCGAGGCGGCTACACCTTC. It specifies CASSFTGGRGGYTF.

This clonotype was picked up a small number of times. The V gene is TRBV7-9, the J gene TRBJ2-1; the D call may be TRBD1 or TRBD2 (5 bases each). This CDR3 spans 14 amino acids. V shed 5 bases and J shed 5 bases, with 13 bases lying between them. Germline V gene lookup returns CDR1 SEHNR and CDR2 FQNEAQ (reference sequence). This chain's CDR3 is CASSRDVGHNEQFF. The DNA for the CDR3 is TGTGCCAGCAGCAGGGACGTAGGACACAATGAGCAGTTCTTC.

This clonotype was counted only a few times. V is TRBV12-3 or TRBV12-4 and J is TRBJ1-1; weak D call: TRBD1 (5 bases). CDR3 length equals 15 residues. V lost 5 bases and J 5 bases, leaving 18 bases between the germline ends. CDR3 sequence reads: CASSLTLGGGTEAFF. The CDR3 nucleotides read TGTGCCAGCAGTCTAACCCTCGGGGGTGGAACTGAAGCTTTCTTT.

J is TRBJ2-5 and V is TRBV28; D perhaps matches TRBD1 (6 bases). V was cut by 2 bases and J by 2 bases, with 15 bases left in between. CDR1 MDHEN and CDR2 SYDVKM come from the germline V gene. The CDR3 consists of 16 residues. CDR3 loop: CASSLRGWTEQETQYF. CDR3 bases: TGTGCCAGCAGTTTACGGGGTTGGACAGAGCAAGAGACCCAGTACTTC.

This clonotype was recorded a few times. The chain has TRBV6-1 and TRBJ1-2; 8 nucleotides align to TRBD1. CDR3 length: 14 residues. Unmatched junction bases numbered 8, after V lost 6 bases and J lost 5 bases. CDR1 MNHNS and CDR2 SASEGT come from the germline V gene. CDR3 sequence: CASRPDRVTYGYTF. The CDR3 DNA sequence: TGTGCCAGCAGGCCGGACAGGGTTACTTATGGCTACACCTTC.

This clonotype appeared many times. The rearrangement joins TRBV12-3 or TRBV12-4 to TRBJ2-7; perhaps TRBD1 as D (6 bases). Trimming stripped 6 bases from V and 3 bases from J, with 12 bases between. The CDR3 contains 13 residues. The CDR3 spells CASSSGALYEQYF. The CDR3 region has the DNA TGTGCCAGCAGCTCAGGGGCCCTCTACGAGCAGTACTTC.

The chain has TRBV6-2 or TRBV6-3 and TRBJ2-7; 8 nucleotides line up with TRBD2. Germline lookup yields CDR1 MNHEY and CDR2 SVGEGT. The ends lost 7 bases at V and 6 bases at J; junction bases unmatched: 11. The CDR3 contains 14 residues. The DNA of the CDR3 is TGTGCCAGCAACCTAGGAGACCTAGCGGGCGAGCAGTACTTC. Protein: CASNLGDLAGEQYF.

This clonotype was counted a few times. DNA of the CDR3: TGTGCCAGCAGCCCAACCTCGACAGGGGAAGGGTCACCCCTCCACTTT. It translates to CASSPTSTGEGSPLHF. The V call is TRBV7-9, the J call TRBJ1-6, with 8 nucleotides matching TRBD1. CDR1 and CDR2 from the germline V gene are SEHNR and FQNEAQ (reference sequence). The CDR3 runs 16 residues. Unmatched junction bases numbered 13, after V lost 5 bases and J lost 10 bases. Based on the CDR3 plus reference TRBV7-9 and TRBJ1-6, the full variable domain is DTGVSQNPRHKITKRGQNVTFRCDPISEHNRLYWYRQTLGQGPEFLTYFQNEAQLEKSRLLSDRFSAERPKGSFSTLEIQRTEQGDSAMYLCASSPTSTGEGSPLHFGNGTRLTVT.

This chain joins TRBV12-3 or TRBV12-4 and TRBJ2-7, with D tentatively TRBD1 (5 bases). The CDR3 totals 14 residues. V was clipped by 6 bases and J by 0 bases, with 12 bases between them. DNA for the CDR3: TGTGCCAGCAGCCAACGACAGAGCTCCTACGAGCAGTACTTC. Encoded protein: CASSQRQSSYEQYF.